The clone carrying this T cell receptor beta chain turned up a few times. No antigen is known for it. The source of the sample is a study of CD8 T cells in ankylosing spondylitis. General observations from the study: Blood from ankylosing spondylitis patients appeared to carry a characteristic eight-variant TCR beta motif. Significantly higher representation of disease-linked clones was reported for matched ankylosing spondylitis synovial fluid. Reactive arthritis synovial fluid and blood previously showed some of these motif variants.

Germline loops: CDR1 LNHDA, CDR2 SQIVND (reference sequence). V was cut by 4 bases and J by 2 bases, with 20 bases left in between. The length of the CDR3 is 17 residues. In making TCR beta libraries, quantitative 5'-RACE with molecular barcodes was used. TCRdb ran MiXCR on the 5' RACE reads and lists one entry per CDR3 protein. This table holds hundreds of thousands of distinct CDR3 sequences, under 25% found once. The chain is built from TRBV19 and TRBJ1-2; a possible D gene is TRBD1 (5 bases). The sequencing input was blood, either unsorted or a sorted T cell fraction (not recorded which). The receptor's source is a female donor with ankylosing spondylitis or in good health (not recorded which). This chain's CDR3 is CASSTLRVGRTNYGYTF. CDR3 nucleotide sequence: TGTGCCAGTAGTACCCTCCGGGTGGGGCGGACCAACTATGGCTACACCTTC.